This note documents a single T cell receptor beta chain sequence. Its specificity is unknown. CDR1 and CDR2 (germline): MNHEY, SMNVEV (reference sequence). V lost 2 bases, J lost 5 bases, and 6 bases stayed unmatched. CDR3 length: 15 residues. This sample was included in a study of blood T cells in healthy people across ages. Study-wide context: Using template switching, researchers captured about one barcoded beta molecule for each two T cells.

Points from the study as a whole: Underestimates were what the diversity estimates from one million T cells were considered to be.

The use of a sample-barcoded 5' primer and a J-beta primer mix characterized a second PCR of roughly 6 to 12 cycles. TCRdb called the 5' RACE reads again in MiXCR, with one record for every CDR3 protein. The sample has hundreds of thousands of distinct CDR3 sequences; roughly 49% are singletons. Drawing of peripheral blood yielded roughly 10 milliliters from each donor. Sequenced: blood. This rearrangement joins TRBV27 to TRBJ1-2, with 9 bases that match TRBD1. This clonotype originated in an older woman in good health. CDR3 in amino acids: CASSLEGQGRYGYTF. CDR3 DNA: TGTGCCAGCAGTTTAGAGGGACAGGGAAGATATGGCTACACCTTC.